This record covers a single T cell receptor (beta chain). In the source study's methods: Reference gene primer amplification gave estimated nucleated cell counts. This table comes from immunoSEQ multiplex PCR, and its TCRdb copy is limited to in-frame clones, with some not included. The V and J calls and clone size are taken from that table; D and trimming were inferred from the DNA. Of about 250,000 clones listed, approximately 85% are singletons. Seattle cases were enrolled at active infection and followed longitudinally. The J segment lost 2 bases and the V segment lost 6 bases, leaving 1 base of the junction unmatched. The CDR3 contains 12 residues. The data belong to a study of blood T cell repertoires in COVID-19. Study-wide context: Both acute and convalescent COVID-19 samples were obtained from the United States, Italy and Spain.

The sample consisted of peripheral blood. The sequence came from a human donor with COVID-19, enrolled during active disease. The donor label of this sample is uncertain. V and J are TRBV12-3 or TRBV12-4 and TRBJ2-7; 7 bases line up with TRBD1. CDR3: CASRGTAYEQYF. CDR3 in DNA: TGTGCCAGCAGAGGGACAGCCTACGAGCAGTACTTC.